This entry lists 23 T cell receptor beta chains sequenced from one sample in a study of cytomegalovirus exposure and HLA in healthy donors. PCR was performed using 60 Vbeta and 13 Jbeta primers. Produced via immunoSEQ multiplex PCR; TCRdb's table is partial and in-frame only. The sample lists 150,000 to 200,000 clones; roughly 70% were seen once. Sequences were obtained from PBMCs. The receptors derive from a man aged 25 to 40 in good health and CMV-seropositive.

This clone was seen a few times. The chain joins TRBV5-1 to TRBJ1-4; 9 bases align to TRBD1. CDR3 size: 15 residues. Unmatched junction bases numbered 6, after V lost 4 bases and J lost 5 bases. CDR1 and CDR2 (germline): SGHRS, YFSETQ. The DNA of the CDR3 is TGCGCCAGCAGCGACAGGGGGATGAGCAATGAAAAACTGTTTTTT. Translation: CASSDRGMSNEKLFF.

The CDR3 protein is CASSLAGGEQYF. The DNA for the CDR3 is TGTGCCAGCAGCTTAGCGGGGGGCGAGCAGTACTTC. The chain links TRBV11-2 to TRBJ2-7; 7 bases fit TRBD2. The V gene end was trimmed by 1 base and the J gene end by 6 bases; junction bases not matched to a gene: 0. The CDR3 runs 12 residues. The germline V gene has CDR1 SGHAT and CDR2 FQNNGV.

V usage is TRBV11-3 and J usage is TRBJ2-3; tentative D call: TRBD1 (5 bases). Germline CDR1 SGHNT, CDR2 YENEEA. The CDR3 loop spans 15 amino acids. V dropped 1 base and J dropped 0 bases, with 8 bases sitting between them. CDR3 sequence: CASSLGTSSTDTQYF. In nucleotides, the CDR3 is TGTGCCAGCAGCTTAGGGACAAGTAGCACAGATACGCAGTATTTT.

The CDR3 DNA reads as TGTGCCAGCAGCCCCATTGGCGGGAGCACAGATACGCAGTATTTT. Its protein is CASSPIGGSTDTQYF. The gene calls are TRBV7-3 and TRBJ2-3, with D perhaps TRBD2 (5 bases). V lost 5 bases and J lost 0, with 12 bases in between. The V gene's germline CDR1 is SGHTA and CDR2 FQGTGA. This CDR3 has 15 amino acids.

This chain connects TRBV10-3 to TRBJ2-3, with TRBD1 identical over 8 bases. The ends lost 6 bases at V and 6 bases at J; junction bases unmatched: 11. The CDR3 runs 15 residues. CDR1 and CDR2 (germline): ENHRY, SYGVKD. The CDR3 is CAIRSQTGVLDTQYF. DNA of the CDR3: TGTGCCATCAGATCCCAGACAGGGGTTCTTGATACGCAGTATTTT.

This chain links TRBV21-1 with TRBJ2-5; the table's D call of TRBD1 was not tested on the DNA. TRBV21-1 is given as a pseudogene. The CDR3 runs to 13 residues. The CDR3, as DNA: TGTGCCAGCAGCAGACAGGGATGGGAGACCCAGTACTTC. Amino acid sequence: CASSRQGWETQYF.

In its sample, this clone was seen once. The genes are TRBV5-1 and TRBJ1-2, with 7 nucleotides matching TRBD1. Trimming cost V 0 bases and J 11 bases; bases outside gene matches: 16. The CDR3 consists of 16 residues. Germline V gene data show CDR1 as SGHRS and CDR2 as YFSETQ. The CDR3 coding sequence is TGCGCCAGCAGCTTGGGACCGGGACAGCCCGGAACTATGTACACCTTC. The encoded protein is CASSLGPGQPGTMYTF.

This rearrangement joins TRBV25-1 to TRBJ1-2; TRBD1 might be the D (5 bases). V was shortened by 4 bases and J by 5 bases, with 26 bases between the two germline ends. The germline gives CDR1 MGHDK, CDR2 SYGVNS. The CDR3 sequence is 18 residues long. The CDR3 DNA reads as TGTGCCAGCAGTGGGGGGGTTCAGGGAAAAGGTTGGGCGTATGGCTACACCTTC. Its protein is CASSGGVQGKGWAYGYTF.

J is TRBJ2-7 and V is TRBV4-1; 8 nucleotides match TRBD1. CDR1 and CDR2 (germline): MGHRA, YSYEKL. V shed 0 bases and J 3 bases; nucleotides not matched to a gene: 7. The length of the CDR3 is 16 residues. As DNA, the CDR3 is TGCGCCAGCAGCCAAGATGCAGGGGGCGTACTCTACGAGCAGTACTTC. Translated, it gives CASSQDAGGVLYEQYF.

The rearrangement uses TRBV30 and TRBJ2-7; D ambiguous. Trimming pared 2 bases from V and 7 bases from J, leaving 9 bases between. The CDR3 has 11 residues. CDR1 is GTSNPN, CDR2 SVGIG, per germline (reference sequence). The CDR3 nucleotides read TGTGCCTGGAGTTCCGCGAGGGAGCAGTACTTC. Residues: CAWSSAREQYF.

Only a few counts were recorded for this clone. The chain couples TRBV6-5 to TRBJ1-4; no firm D call. Germline V lookup: CDR1 MNHEY, CDR2 SVGAGI. With 10 bases removed from V and 7 bases from J, the gap between germline ends came to 7 bases. This CDR3 region has 10 residues. CDR3 in DNA: TGTGCCACCCGGGTTGAAAAACTGTTTTTT. This gives the protein CATRVEKLFF.

This rearrangement joins TRBV5-1 to TRBJ2-1, with D perhaps TRBD2 (6 bases). V shed 4 bases and J shed 5 bases, with 16 bases lying between them. This CDR3 has 15 amino acids. Looked up from germline, CDR1 is SGHRS and CDR2 is YFSETQ. The CDR3 sequence is CASSLLGTQDNEQFF. Written as DNA, the CDR3 is TGCGCCAGCAGCCTGCTCGGGACTCAGGACAATGAGCAGTTCTTC.

This chain links TRBV27 with TRBJ2-1, with TRBD2 matching over 7 bases. The trim removed 5 bases at V and 3 bases at J, leaving 10 bases unmatched. Germline CDR1 MNHEY, CDR2 SMNVEV (reference sequence). This CDR3 has 16 amino acids. The DNA of the CDR3 is TGTGCCAGCAGTGACACCGGGGGGAGAGGCTACAATGAGCAGTTCTTC. Residues: CASSDTGGRGYNEQFF.

This chain links TRBV4-1 with TRBJ1-4; D not resolved. From germline, CDR1 is MGHRA and CDR2 YSYEKL. This CDR3 comprises 17 residues. Trimming took 0 bases from V and 1 from J, leaving 12 bases between them. CDR3 sequence reads: CASSQDSVRETNEKLFF. In nucleotides, the CDR3 is TGCGCCAGCAGCCAAGATTCCGTGCGGGAAACTAATGAAAAACTGTTTTTT.

The V and J genes are TRBV27 and TRBJ2-7; D is possibly TRBD2 (6 bases). The CDR3 has 13 amino acids. V dropped 5 bases and J dropped 6 bases, with 14 bases sitting between them. Per the germline V gene, CDR1 is MNHEY and CDR2 is SMNVEV (reference sequence). CDR3 nucleotides: TGTGCCAGCAGTATCAGCGGGCTCGGCGAGCAGTACTTC. Protein product: CASSISGLGEQYF.

The chain combines TRBV7-3 with TRBJ2-1; a weak D match, TRBD2 (5 bases). The CDR3 runs to 16 residues. Germline CDR1 and CDR2: SGHTA and FQGTGA. V shed 5 bases and J shed 1 base, with 15 bases lying between them. Here the CDR3 DNA reads TGTGCCAGCAGCCCCTGGGCTAGCCCGTCCTACAATGAGCAGTTCTTC. Its translation: CASSPWASPSYNEQFF.

The chain uses TRBV7-9 and TRBJ2-2; D may be TRBD1 (6 bases). The germline V gene encodes CDR1 SEHNR and CDR2 FQNEAQ (reference sequence). V was cut by 5 bases and J by 5 bases, with 24 bases left in between. This CDR3 has 18 amino acids. CDR3 coding DNA: TGTGCCAGCAGCCTTACCCTGGACAGTCGGCCGCGAACCGGGGAGCTGTTTTTT. The encoded protein is CASSLTLDSRPRTGELFF.

The table lists this clone with a few counts. A read error is possible here, since a much larger clone lies one base away. The chain joins TRBV5-1 to TRBJ1-3, with a possible D match to TRBD1 (6 bases). The CDR3 is 16 residues long. Between the trimmed V and J ends, which lost 4 bases and 0 bases, there was a span of 14 bases. Germline lookup yields CDR1 SGHRS and CDR2 YFSETQ. The CDR3 loop reads CASSLPRGNSGNTIYF. The CDR3 region has the DNA TGCGCCAGCAGCCTTCCTAGGGGGAACTCTGGAAACACCATATATTTT.

The gene calls are TRBV11-3 and TRBJ1-1; TRBD1 matches at 7 bases. V dropped 7 bases and J dropped 0; count of bases not matched to a gene: 14. CDR1 SGHNT and CDR2 YENEEA come from the germline V gene. CDR3 length equals 17 residues. CDR3 DNA sequence: TGTGCCAGCATCCGGTGGGACAGCAGAACCATGAACACTGAAGCTTTCTTT. It encodes CASIRWDSRTMNTEAFF.

CDR3 loop: CASSLAGTTNEQFF. CDR3 in DNA: TGCGCCAGCAGCCTGGCCGGGACAACAAATGAGCAGTTCTTC. The chain joins TRBV5-1 to TRBJ2-1; maybe TRBD1 (6 bases). CDR3 length: 14 amino acids. Between the trimmed V and J ends, which lost 4 bases and 7 bases, there was a span of 15 bases. Germline CDR1 is SGHRS and CDR2 is YFSETQ. Looking up the rest from reference TRBV5-1 and TRBJ2-1 gives the full variable domain: KAGVTQTPRYLIKTRGQQVTLSCSPISGHRSVSWYQQTPGQGLQFLFEYFSETQRNKGNFPGRFSGRQFSNSRSEMNVSTLELGDSALYLCASSLAGTTNEQFFGPGTRLTVL.

This clone is a singleton in its sample. A read error may produce the germline difference seen at one junction end. This chain uses TRBV7-9 with TRBJ2-2; D call uncertain. The CDR3 is made up of 17 amino acids. Germline assignment: CDR1 SEHNR and CDR2 FQNEAQ (reference sequence). CDR3 coding DNA: TGTTCCAGCAGCCATCCCCCCTCTGTAGCCGACACCGGGGAGCTGTTTTTT. Amino acids: CSSSHPPSVADTGELFF.

J is TRBJ1-4 and V is TRBV6-5, with D unresolved. The CDR3 contains 12 residues. In germline, CDR1 is MNHEY, CDR2 SVGAGI. The V end lost 4 bases, the J end lost 16 bases, and 16 bases lay between the germline ends. CDR3 loop: CASSSRELPKFF. In nucleotides, the CDR3 is TGTGCCAGCAGTTCCCGAGAGCTACCGAAGTTTTTT.

The chain has TRBV15 and TRBJ2-1, with 12 bases matching TRBD2. V lost 4 bases to trimming and J lost 0 bases; unmatched junction nucleotides: 10. The CDR3 sequence is 19 residues long. Germline V lookup: CDR1 LNHNV, CDR2 YYDKDF (reference sequence). In nucleotides, the CDR3 is TGTGCCACCAGCAACCGCGGGACTAGCGGGCATAGCTCCTACAATGAGCAGTTCTTC. This sequence encodes CATSNRGTSGHSSYNEQFF.